The rows below give T cell receptor beta chains drawn from one sample of a study of shared clonotypes between healthy human individuals. The method was immunoSEQ multiplex PCR; TCRdb's version includes in-frame clones alone and lacks a portion of them. The repertoire consists of some 2,100,000 clones, with almost 96% occurring once and the leading ten covering 0.13%. What was sequenced was naive CD4+ T cells sorted from blood. The receptor set was obtained from a man aged 18 to 30 in good health. CDR3s include the opening cysteine and the closing phenylalanine or tryptophan. A D gene is named only where the DNA matches it firmly. Clone size is shown for a subset of rows, as once, few, many or a class of expanded clone.

V gene,D gene,J gene,clone size,CDR3 DNA,CDR3 protein
TRBV9,NA,TRBJ1-1,NA,TGTGCCAGCAGCGCGCAGAGTGTGGGGAAGAACACTGAAGCTTTCTTT,CASSAQSVGKNTEAFF
TRBV27,NA,TRBJ2-3,NA,TGTGCCAGCAGTCCCAGGATGGGCACAGATACGCAGTATTTT,CASSPRMGTDTQYF
TRBV11-2,TRBD1,TRBJ2-7,NA,TGTGCCAGCAGCCCCGGCGGTACAGGGGGCAAGGGGCAGTACTTC,CASSPGGTGGKGQYF
TRBV7-9,NA,TRBJ2-2,NA,TGTGCCAGCAGCCTCTCCCCCACCGGGGAGCTGTTTTTT,CASSLSPTGELFF
TRBV11-2,NA,TRBJ2-2,NA,TGTGCCATCCCTTGGGCGGGGAGATCGGCCGGGGAGCTGTTTTTT,CAIPWAGRSAGELFF
TRBV19,TRBD1,TRBJ2-5,NA,TGTGCCAGTAGTTATCTGACAGGGGGACAAGAGACCCAGTACTTC,CASSYLTGGQETQYF
TRBV5-1,TRBD1,TRBJ2-3,NA,TGCGCCAGCAGCTCACAGGGGGCGAGGACAGATACGCAGTATTTT,CASSSQGARTDTQYF
TRBV19,TRBD2,TRBJ2-2,NA,TGTGCCAGTAGTATGGCCGAACTAGCGGGGGTCGGGGAGCTGTTTTTT,CASSMAELAGVGELFF
TRBV10-3,NA,TRBJ2-7,NA,TGTGCCATCAGTGAGGAGGGTAAAGAAGCTGTGCAGTACTTC,CAISEEGKEAVQYF
TRBV19,NA,TRBJ2-2,NA,TGTGCCAGTTCCCCCAGGAAACCGAACACCGGGGAGCTGTTTTTT,CASSPRKPNTGELFF
TRBV5-1,NA,TRBJ1-4,NA,TGCGCCAGCAGCTTGGCCGGGACACACCTTGCAACTAATGAAAAACTGTTTTTT,CASSLAGTHLATNEKLFF
TRBV7-9,TRBD1,TRBJ2-1,NA,TGTGCCAGCAGCTTAGGCAGGGGGTCCGATGAGCAGTTCTTC,CASSLGRGSDEQFF
TRBV6-5,TRBD1,TRBJ1-2,NA,TGTGCCAGCAGTTACTCAAACCCGGGACAGGTCTATGGCTACACCTTC,CASSYSNPGQVYGYTF
TRBV11-2,TRBD2,TRBJ2-5,once,TGTGCCAGCACCCTATTAAGCGGGGGTGGCGAGACCCAGTACTTC,CASTLLSGGGETQYF
TRBV10-3,NA,TRBJ2-6,NA,TGTGCCATCAGTGCTTCCGGGACTTCCTCTGGGGCCAACGTCCTGACTTTC,CAISASGTSSGANVLTF